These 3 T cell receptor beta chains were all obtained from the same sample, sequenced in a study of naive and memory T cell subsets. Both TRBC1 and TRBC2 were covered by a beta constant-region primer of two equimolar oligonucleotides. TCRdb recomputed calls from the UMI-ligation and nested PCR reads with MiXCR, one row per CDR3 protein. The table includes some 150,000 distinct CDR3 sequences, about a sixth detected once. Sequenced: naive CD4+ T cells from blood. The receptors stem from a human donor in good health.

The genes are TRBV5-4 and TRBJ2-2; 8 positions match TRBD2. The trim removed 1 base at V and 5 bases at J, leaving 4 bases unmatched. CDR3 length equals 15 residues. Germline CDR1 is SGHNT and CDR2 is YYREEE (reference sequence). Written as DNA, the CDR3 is TGTGCCAGCAGCTTGTGGGCTAGCGGGACCGGGGAGCTGTTTTTT. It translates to CASSLWASGTGELFF. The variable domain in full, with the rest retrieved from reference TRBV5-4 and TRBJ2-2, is ETGVTQSPTHLIKTRGQQVTLRCSSQSGHNTVSWYQQALGQGPQFIFQYYREEENGRGNFPPRFSGLQFPNYSSELNVNALELDDSALYLCASSLWASGTGELFFGEGSRLTVL.

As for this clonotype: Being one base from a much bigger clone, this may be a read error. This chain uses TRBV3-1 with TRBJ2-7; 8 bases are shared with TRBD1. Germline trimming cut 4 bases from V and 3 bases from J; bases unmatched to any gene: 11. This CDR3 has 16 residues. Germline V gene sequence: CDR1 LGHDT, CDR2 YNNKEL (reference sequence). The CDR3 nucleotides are TGTGCCAGCAGCCTATCGAAGGGGACAGGCTACTACGAGCAGTACTTC. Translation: CASSLSKGTGYYEQYF.

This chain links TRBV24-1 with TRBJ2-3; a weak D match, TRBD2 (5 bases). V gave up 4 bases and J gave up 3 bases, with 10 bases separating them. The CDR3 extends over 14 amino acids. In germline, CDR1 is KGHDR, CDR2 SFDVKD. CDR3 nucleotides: TGTGCCACCAGTGAGCCTAGAGGGACAGATACGCAGTATTTT. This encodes CATSEPRGTDTQYF.